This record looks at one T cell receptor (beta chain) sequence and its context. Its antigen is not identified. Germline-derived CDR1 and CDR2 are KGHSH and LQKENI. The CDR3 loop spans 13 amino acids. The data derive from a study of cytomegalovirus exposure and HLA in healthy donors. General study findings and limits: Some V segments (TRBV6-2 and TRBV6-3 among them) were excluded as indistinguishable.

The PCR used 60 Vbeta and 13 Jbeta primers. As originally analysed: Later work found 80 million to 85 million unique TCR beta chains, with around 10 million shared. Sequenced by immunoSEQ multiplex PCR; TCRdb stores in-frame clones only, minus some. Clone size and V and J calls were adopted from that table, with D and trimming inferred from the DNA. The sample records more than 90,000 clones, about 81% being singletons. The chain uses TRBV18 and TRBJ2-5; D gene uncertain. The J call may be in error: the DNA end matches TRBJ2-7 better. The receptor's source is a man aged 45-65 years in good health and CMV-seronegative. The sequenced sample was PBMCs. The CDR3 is CASSPSSTYEQYF. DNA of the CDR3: TGTGCCAGCTCACCGAGCTCAACCTACGAGCAGTACTTC.